The 15 T cell receptor beta chains below were found in one sample sequenced in a study of cytomegalovirus exposure and HLA in healthy donors. PCR amplification relied on 60 Vbeta primers (plus 13 Jbeta primers). The protocol was immunoSEQ multiplex PCR, while the TCRdb copy is restricted to in-frame clones and leaves out a portion. The repertoire consists of around 130,000 clones, with roughly 80% occurring once and the leading ten covering around 2.2%. The sequencing input was PBMCs. The receptors come from a young man in good health and CMV-seronegative.

The rearrangement uses TRBV2 and TRBJ1-1; perhaps TRBD1 as D (5 bases). The CDR3 is made up of 11 amino acids. The germline gives CDR1 SNHLY, CDR2 FYNNEI. The germline V and J ends were trimmed by 6 bases and 7 bases, with 9 bases remaining between them. This chain's CDR3 is CASRRQYEAFF. For the CDR3, the DNA is TGTGCCAGCAGGAGACAGTATGAAGCTTTCTTT. Drawing the rest from reference TRBV2 and TRBJ1-1, the complete variable domain is EPEVTQTPSHQVTQMGQEVILRCVPISNHLYFYWYRQILGQKVEFLVSFYNNEISEKSEIFDDQFSVERPDGSNFTLKIRSTKLEDSAMYFCASRRQYEAFFGQGTRLTVV.

This clone was seen a few times. The genes are TRBV6-1 and TRBJ1-2; 11 nucleotides align to TRBD1. The germline gives CDR1 MNHNS, CDR2 SASEGT. This CDR3 spans 13 amino acids. Trimming at V came to 3 bases and at J to 11 bases, leaving 5 bases not matched to a gene. CDR3 region: CASSDGTGGGYTF. The CDR3 coding sequence is TGTGCCAGCAGTGACGGGACAGGGGGGGGGTACACCTTC.

This chain uses TRBV11-2 with TRBJ2-7; D is undetermined. V lost 3 bases and J 2 bases, leaving 14 bases between the germline ends. The CDR3 consists of 15 residues. Germline CDR1 reads SGHAT; CDR2 reads FQNNGV. The CDR3 sequence: CASSFFPRPTYEQYF. The CDR3 bases are TGTGCCAGCAGCTTTTTCCCCAGGCCGACCTACGAGCAGTACTTC.

The gene calls are TRBV5-1 and TRBJ2-3; 10 bases map to TRBD1. Trimming took 7 bases from V and 2 from J; bases not matched to a gene: 7. The germline CDR1 and CDR2 sequences are SGHRS and YFSETQ. The CDR3 runs to 15 residues. This chain's CDR3 is CASLQGTGVTDTQYF. CDR3 DNA sequence: TGCGCCAGCCTACAAGGGACAGGGGTCACAGATACGCAGTATTTT. Combining the CDR3 with reference TRBV5-1 and TRBJ2-3 gives the whole variable domain KAGVTQTPRYLIKTRGQQVTLSCSPISGHRSVSWYQQTPGQGLQFLFEYFSETQRNKGNFPGRFSGRQFSNSRSEMNVSTLELGDSALYLCASLQGTGVTDTQYFGPGTRLTVL.

This chain links TRBV6-1 with TRBJ2-3; TRBD2 is a possible D gene (7 bases). Germline V CDR1 and CDR2: MNHNS, SASEGT. The CDR3 has 16 residues. V was trimmed by 1 base and J by 3 bases, leaving 14 bases between them. The CDR3 loop is CASSEVAGEGTDTQYF. The CDR3 nucleotides read TGTGCCAGCAGTGAAGTCGCAGGGGAGGGTACAGATACGCAGTATTTT.

This clone was picked up one time. The rearrangement links TRBV28 to TRBJ2-7; D possibly corresponds to TRBD1 (5 bases). V gave up 5 bases and J gave up 5 bases, with 13 bases separating them. The CDR3 runs to 13 residues. Germline values: CDR1 MDHEN, CDR2 SYDVKM. CDR3 sequence (DNA): TGTGCCAGCAGTGTCCAGGGATCTGACGAGCAGTACTTC. Translated: CASSVQGSDEQYF.

The rearrangement links TRBV2 to TRBJ1-5, with 9 nucleotides matching TRBD1. Germline assignment: CDR1 SNHLY and CDR2 FYNNEI. The V and J ends lost 6 bases and 1 base, in that order; junction bases with no gene match: 7. The CDR3 is 16 residues long. CDR3 sequence: CASRAHRGRSNQPQHF. CDR3 DNA: TGTGCCAGCAGAGCCCACAGGGGGCGCAGCAATCAGCCCCAGCATTTT.

The chain couples TRBV7-9 to TRBJ2-7; 10 bases align to TRBD1. Trimming took 5 bases from V and 6 from J; bases not matched to a gene: 16. Germline V gene sequence: CDR1 SEHNR, CDR2 FQNEAQ (reference sequence). The CDR3 sequence is 17 residues long. As DNA, the CDR3 is TGTGCCAGCAGCCCAACCGGTGGGACAGGGGCCCGGGGCGAGCAGTACTTC. It yields the protein CASSPTGGTGARGEQYF.

V is TRBV28 and J is TRBJ2-7; perhaps TRBD1 as D (6 bases). This CDR3 spans 16 amino acids. V lost 5 bases and J 3 bases, leaving 20 bases between the germline ends. Per the germline V gene, CDR1 is MDHEN and CDR2 is SYDVKM. The CDR3 bases are TGTGCCAGCAGTATCACTTTAGGGACATTACACTACGAGCAGTACTTC. Encoded protein: CASSITLGTLHYEQYF.

The rearrangement links TRBV15 to TRBJ2-3; 9 bases line up with TRBD2. With 1 base clipped from V and 0 bases from J, the junction kept 2 bases outside the gene matches. In germline, CDR1 is LNHNV, CDR2 YYDKDF (reference sequence). CDR3 length: 16 amino acids. The CDR3 loop reads CATSRGSGGSTDTQYF. The CDR3 DNA sequence: TGTGCCACCAGCAGAGGGAGCGGGGGGAGCACAGATACGCAGTATTTT.

This chain connects TRBV28 to TRBJ2-7, with 8 nucleotides matching TRBD1. Losses at the gene ends were 5 bases for V and 3 bases for J; bases not matched to a gene: 9. Germline V lookup: CDR1 MDHEN, CDR2 SYDVKM. There are 15 residues in the CDR3. The CDR3, as DNA: TGTGCCAGCAGTACCCACCCGGACAGGGTCTACGAGCAGTACTTC. Protein sequence: CASSTHPDRVYEQYF.

V gene TRBV6-5 combines with J gene TRBJ1-4; 7 positions match TRBD1. Germline V gene data show CDR1 as MNHEY and CDR2 as SVGAGI. The V segment lost 1 base and the J segment 7 bases; nucleotides outside the gene matches: 3. The CDR3 spans 14 residues. The CDR3: CASSYLGGGEKLFF. CDR3 DNA sequence: TGTGCCAGCAGTTACTTAGGGGGCGGTGAAAAACTGTTTTTT.

The V gene is TRBV9, the J gene TRBJ2-2; 9 nucleotides match TRBD1. The V gene end was trimmed by 2 bases and the J gene end by 7 bases; junction bases not matched to a gene: 3. From germline, CDR1 is SGDLS and CDR2 YYNGEE. The length of the CDR3 is 14 residues. The CDR3: CASSVTGGGGELFF. The DNA of the CDR3 is TGTGCCAGCAGCGTGACAGGGGGGGGCGGGGAGCTGTTTTTT.

The chain employs TRBV6-5 and TRBJ1-1; weak D call: TRBD1 (6 bases). This CDR3 contains 15 residues. The germline CDR1 and CDR2 sequences are MNHEY and SVGAGI. Trimming left V 0 bases short and J 10 bases short, with 18 bases between. CDR3 bases: TGTGCCAGCAGTTACTCGAGACTGGGACACGGTGTAGCTTTCTTT. Translated: CASSYSRLGHGVAFF.

The V and J genes are TRBV2 and TRBJ1-5; 8 nucleotides align to TRBD1. Looked up from germline, CDR1 is SNHLY and CDR2 is FYNNEI. V was clipped by 6 bases and J by 9 bases; unmatched bases: 7. The CDR3 runs 13 residues. In DNA, the CDR3 is TGTGCCAGCAGGACAGGGGTGGGTTTGCCCCAGCATTTT. Its protein is CASRTGVGLPQHF.